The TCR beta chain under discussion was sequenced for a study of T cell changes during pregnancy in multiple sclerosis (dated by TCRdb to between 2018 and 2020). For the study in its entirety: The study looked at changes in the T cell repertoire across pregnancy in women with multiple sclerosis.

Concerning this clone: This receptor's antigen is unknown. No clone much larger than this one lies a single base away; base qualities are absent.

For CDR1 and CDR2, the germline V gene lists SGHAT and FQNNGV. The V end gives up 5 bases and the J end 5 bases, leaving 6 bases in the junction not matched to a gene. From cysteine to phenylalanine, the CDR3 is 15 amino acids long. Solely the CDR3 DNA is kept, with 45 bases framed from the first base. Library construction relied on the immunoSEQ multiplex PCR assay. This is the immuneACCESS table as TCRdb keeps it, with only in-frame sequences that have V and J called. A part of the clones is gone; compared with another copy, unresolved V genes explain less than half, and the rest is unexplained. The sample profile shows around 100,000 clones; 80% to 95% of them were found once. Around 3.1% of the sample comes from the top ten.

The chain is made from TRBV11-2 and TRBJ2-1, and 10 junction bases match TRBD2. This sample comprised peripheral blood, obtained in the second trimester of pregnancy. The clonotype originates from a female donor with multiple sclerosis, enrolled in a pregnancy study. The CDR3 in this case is CASSRGLAPDNEQFF. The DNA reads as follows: TGTGCCAGCAGCCGGGGACTAGCGCCTGACAATGAGCAGTTCTTC.